This T cell receptor (beta chain) was captured by sequencing in a study of T cell changes during pregnancy in multiple sclerosis. TCRdb's copy holds only in-frame clones and misses some; the assay was immunoSEQ multiplex PCR. The data show 30,000 to 35,000 clones, 90% seen once. The CDR3 length is 17 residues. Germline V lookup: CDR1 MNHEY, CDR2 SMNVEV (reference sequence). V shed 6 bases and J 4 bases; nucleotides not matched to a gene: 17. This receptor was obtained from a female donor with multiple sclerosis, enrolled in a pregnancy study. The sample in question was CD8+ T cells from peripheral blood mononuclear cells, obtained before pregnancy. The chain employs TRBV27 and TRBJ1-2, with 7 bases identical to TRBD1. In DNA, the CDR3 is TGTGCCAGCAGCCTGATCTTCCGCCGGACAGGCCTCTATGGCTACACCTTC. Translation: CASSLIFRRTGLYGYTF.